These 2 T cell receptor beta chains were sequenced from one sample in a study of tumor-infiltrating lymphocytes in primary liver carcinoma. RNA was extracted from whole blood without cell sorting, alongside germline DNA. The input was 500 ng total RNA; TCR beta cDNA was made from it with a constant-region primer. Slightly modified ARM-PCR served as the procedure for the TCR beta libraries. These libraries came from three rounds of nested multiplex PCR. A C-beta reverse primer and TRBV1-TRBV30 forward primers served in each of the first two PCR rounds, at ten to eleven cycles apiece. From the multiplex PCR reads, TCRdb called clonotypes with MiXCR, one entry per CDR3 protein. This table holds fewer than 350,000 distinct CDR3 sequences, less than 75% found once. The sample taken for sequencing was peripheral blood. These receptor sequences come from a man aged 40-50 years with primary liver carcinoma and hepatitis B virus infection.

The chain carries TRBV6-5 and TRBJ2-7, with 13 bases aligning to TRBD2. This CDR3 has 13 amino acids. Per germline, CDR1 MNHEY and CDR2 SVGAGI. The V segment lost 11 bases and the J segment 6 bases; nucleotides outside the gene matches: 7. CDR3 DNA sequence: TGTGCCTGCCACCGGACTAGCGGGAGCGAGCAGTACTTC. Residues: CACHRTSGSEQYF.

This clonotype was detected many times. The chain uses TRBV14 and TRBJ2-7, with a weak D call TRBD2 (5 bases). V gave up 5 bases and J gave up 0 bases, with 11 bases separating them. The CDR3 totals 14 residues. CDR1 and CDR2 from the germline V gene are SGHDN and FVKESK. The CDR3 protein is CASSVATFSYEQYF. The CDR3 DNA follows: TGTGCCAGCAGCGTAGCGACTTTCTCCTACGAGCAGTACTTC.